This T cell receptor (beta chain) was profiled in a study of lymphopenia after photon versus proton radiotherapy. Note on this clone: Its antigen is as yet unknown.

Points from the study as a whole: Proton therapy kept repertoires fairly stable, unlike photons, which gained effector/memory cells. Oligoclonal CD8+ Temra expansion after nadir drove photon patients' diversity drop.

Germline values: CDR1 SGHAT, CDR2 FQNNGV. The germline V and J ends were trimmed by 1 base and 7 bases, with 8 bases remaining between them. This CDR3 spans 12 amino acids. Libraries were prepared by immunoSEQ multiplex PCR; TCRdb keeps only in-frame clonotypes and omits some of them. Counted here are approximately 150,000 clones, about 88% occurring once; the ten biggest clones make up approximately 4.8%. Sample: peripheral blood, taken from a patient treated with photon-based radiotherapy. This TCR came from a man aged 50-60 years with gastric cancer. The chain uses TRBV11-2 and TRBJ2-7; D uncertain. The CDR3 region has the DNA TGTGCCAGCAGCTTAGGGGTGGGGGAGCAGTACTTC. This sequence encodes CASSLGVGEQYF.